This T cell receptor (beta chain) was recovered during a study of vaccination and CD4 T cells after COVID-19. Sequenced with the Oncomine TCR Beta short-read assay was DNA taken from cultured CD4+ T cells. One entry per CDR3 protein results from TCRdb running MiXCR on the PCR reads. This table holds about 20,000 distinct CDR3 sequences, 67% found once. Turning to this clonotype: No antigen is known for it.

Treatment reported: roughly 11-day PBMC culture with coronavirus spike peptide pools or control peptides (ViraFEST assay). V lost 2 bases to trimming and J lost 1 base; unmatched junction nucleotides: 16. CDR3 length: 19 amino acids. Germline V gene sequence: CDR1 LNHNV, CDR2 YYDKDF (reference sequence). The sample was CD4+ T cells from blood, cultured in vitro. The TCR was taken from a human donor who had recovered from COVID-19. The V gene is TRBV15, the J gene TRBJ2-5, with 7 bases identical to TRBD2. The CDR3 bases are TGTGCCACCAGCAGATTGGGGTTATTGGGGAGGGTCTCCCAAGAGACCCAGTACTTC. It yields the protein CATSRLGLLGRVSQETQYF.